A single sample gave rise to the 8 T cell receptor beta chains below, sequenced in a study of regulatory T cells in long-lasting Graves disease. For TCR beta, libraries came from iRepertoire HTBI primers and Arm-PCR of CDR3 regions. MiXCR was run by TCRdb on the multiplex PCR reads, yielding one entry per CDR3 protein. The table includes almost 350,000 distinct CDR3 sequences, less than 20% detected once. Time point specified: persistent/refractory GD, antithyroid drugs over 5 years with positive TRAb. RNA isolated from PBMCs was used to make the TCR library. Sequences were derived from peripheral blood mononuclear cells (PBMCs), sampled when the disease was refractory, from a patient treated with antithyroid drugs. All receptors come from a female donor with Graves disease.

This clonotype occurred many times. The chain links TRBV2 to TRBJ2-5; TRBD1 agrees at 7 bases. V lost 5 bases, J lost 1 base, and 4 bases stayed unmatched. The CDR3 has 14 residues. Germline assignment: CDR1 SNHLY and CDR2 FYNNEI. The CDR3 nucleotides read TGTGCCAGCAGTACGGACAGGAGCCAAGAGACCCAGTACTTC. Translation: CASSTDRSQETQYF. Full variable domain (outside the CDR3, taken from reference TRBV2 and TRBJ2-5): EPEVTQTPSHQVTQMGQEVILRCVPISNHLYFYWYRQILGQKVEFLVSFYNNEISEKSEIFDDQFSVERPDGSNFTLKIRSTKLEDSAMYFCASSTDRSQETQYFGPGTRLLVL.

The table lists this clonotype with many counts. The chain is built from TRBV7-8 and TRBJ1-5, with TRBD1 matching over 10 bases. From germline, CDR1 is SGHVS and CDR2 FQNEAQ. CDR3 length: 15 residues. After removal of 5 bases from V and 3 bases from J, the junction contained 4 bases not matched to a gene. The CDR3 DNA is TGTGCCAGCAGCGGCGGGACAGGGGCCAATCAGCCCCAGCATTTT. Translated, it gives CASSGGTGANQPQHF.

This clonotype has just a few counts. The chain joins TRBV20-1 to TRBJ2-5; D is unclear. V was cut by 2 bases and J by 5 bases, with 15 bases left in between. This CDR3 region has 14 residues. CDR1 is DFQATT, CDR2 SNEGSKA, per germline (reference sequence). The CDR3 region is CSARLFSLGETQYF. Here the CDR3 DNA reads TGCAGTGCTAGACTCTTTTCCTTGGGGGAGACCCAGTACTTC.

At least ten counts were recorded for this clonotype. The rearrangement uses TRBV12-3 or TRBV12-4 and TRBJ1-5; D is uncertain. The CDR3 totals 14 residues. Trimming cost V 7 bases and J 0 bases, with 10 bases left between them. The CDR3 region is CASNDLNSNQPQHF. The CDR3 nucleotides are TGTGCCAGCAACGACCTGAATAGCAATCAGCCCCAGCATTTT.

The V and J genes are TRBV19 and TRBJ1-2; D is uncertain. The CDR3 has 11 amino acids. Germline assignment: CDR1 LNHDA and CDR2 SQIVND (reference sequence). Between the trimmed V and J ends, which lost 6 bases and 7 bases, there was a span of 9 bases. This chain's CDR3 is CASSPGGGYTF. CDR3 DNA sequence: TGTGCCAGTAGCCCCGGAGGTGGCTACACCTTC.

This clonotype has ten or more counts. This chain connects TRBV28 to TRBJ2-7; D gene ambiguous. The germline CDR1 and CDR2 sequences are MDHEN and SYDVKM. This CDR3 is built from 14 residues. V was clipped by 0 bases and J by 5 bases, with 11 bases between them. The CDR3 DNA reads TGTGCCAGCAGTTTATGGCTGGGCGTCGACGAGCAGTACTTC. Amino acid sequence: CASSLWLGVDEQYF.

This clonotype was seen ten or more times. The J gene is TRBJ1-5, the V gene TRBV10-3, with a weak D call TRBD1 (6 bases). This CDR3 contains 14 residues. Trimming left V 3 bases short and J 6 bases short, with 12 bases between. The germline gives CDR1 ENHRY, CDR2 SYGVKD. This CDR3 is CAISDLGGGQPQHF. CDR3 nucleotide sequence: TGTGCCATCAGTGATTTGGGGGGCGGTCAGCCCCAGCATTTT.

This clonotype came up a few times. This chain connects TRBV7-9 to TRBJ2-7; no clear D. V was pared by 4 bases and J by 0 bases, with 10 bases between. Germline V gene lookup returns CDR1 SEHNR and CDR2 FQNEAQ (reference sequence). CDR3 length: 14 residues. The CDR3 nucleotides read TGTGCCAGCAGCTCGCTTAAGCTCTCCTACGAGCAGTACTTC. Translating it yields CASSSLKLSYEQYF.